This T cell receptor beta chain was recovered during a study of human T cells and chemical hapten exposure. Time point specified: pre-sensitization, week 0. Treatment reported: therapeutic diphenylcyclopropenone sensitization with weekly scalp DPC. This CDR3 region has 15 residues. Between the trimmed V and J ends, which lost 1 base and 0 bases, there was a span of 9 bases. The germline V gene encodes CDR1 SEHNR and CDR2 FQNEAQ (reference sequence). What the library attached to individual cDNA molecules were unique molecular identifiers. TCRdb recomputed calls from the RACE reads with MiXCR, one row per CDR3 protein. The sample contains 85,000 to 130,000 distinct CDR3 sequences, about 12% of which appear only once.

Sequencing used whole blood, obtained in connection with sensitization to the hapten diphenylcyclopropenone (DPC). The clonotype originates from a woman between 50 and 59 years old with alopecia areata. Some clones in this sample may be carry-over from other donors' samples. V is TRBV7-9 and J is TRBJ1-2; D is unresolved. The CDR3, as DNA: TGTGCCAGCAGCTTAGAGGTCGGAGCTAACTATGGCTACACCTTC. It is translated as CASSLEVGANYGYTF.